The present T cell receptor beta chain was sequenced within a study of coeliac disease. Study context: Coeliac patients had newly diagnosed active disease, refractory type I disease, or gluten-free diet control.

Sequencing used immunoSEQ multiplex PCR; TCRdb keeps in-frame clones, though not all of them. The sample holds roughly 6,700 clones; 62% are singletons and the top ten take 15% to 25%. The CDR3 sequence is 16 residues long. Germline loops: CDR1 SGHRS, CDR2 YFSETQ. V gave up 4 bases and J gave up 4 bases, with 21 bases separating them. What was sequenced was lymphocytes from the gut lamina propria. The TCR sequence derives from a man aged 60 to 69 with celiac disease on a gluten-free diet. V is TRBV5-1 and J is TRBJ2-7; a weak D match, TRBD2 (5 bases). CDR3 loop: CASSPTFAGSNYEQYF. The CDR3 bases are TGCGCCAGCAGCCCTACCTTCGCGGGTAGCAATTACGAGCAGTACTTC.